This entry lists 14 T cell receptor beta chains sequenced from one sample in a study of OX40 agonist ivuxolimab in advanced cancers. The method was immunoSEQ multiplex PCR; TCRdb's version includes in-frame clones alone and lacks a portion of them. This repertoire shows approximately 84,000 clones, over 80% found once; its top ten account for 0.43%. The sample consisted of CD4+ or CD8+ T cells sorted from blood, taken in a trial of the OX40 agonist ivuxolimab. The source is an adult with an advanced solid tumor such as melanoma, head and neck, liver or kidney cancer.

J is TRBJ2-7 and V is TRBV28; no clear D. CDR1 and CDR2 (germline): MDHEN, SYDVKM. The length of the CDR3 is 16 residues. Trimming took 5 bases from V and 0 from J, leaving 17 bases between them. Here the CDR3 DNA reads TGTGCCAGCAGTGACCCGACATATTATAGCTCCTACGAGCAGTACTTC. It codes for CASSDPTYYSSYEQYF.

V gene TRBV5-4 combines with J gene TRBJ2-7; D is unresolved. V was shortened by 2 bases and J by 3 bases, with 3 bases between the two germline ends. The CDR3 sequence is 11 residues long. Germline V gene data show CDR1 as SGHNT and CDR2 as YYREEE (reference sequence). The CDR3 nucleotides are TGTGCCAGCAGCTTTTTCTACGAGCAGTACTTC. Translated: CASSFFYEQYF.

This sequence joins TRBV6-5 and TRBJ1-1; D is uncertain. V was cut by 5 bases and J by 4 bases, with 11 bases left in between. CDR3 size: 13 residues. In germline, CDR1 is MNHEY, CDR2 SVGAGI. The CDR3 here is CASSQMIATEAFF. Written as DNA, the CDR3 is TGTGCCAGCAGTCAGATGATTGCCACTGAAGCTTTCTTT.

The rearrangement links TRBV7-2 to TRBJ2-4, with D perhaps TRBD2 (5 bases). The V and J ends lost 4 bases and 6 bases respectively, with 10 bases between them. The length of the CDR3 is 13 residues. Germline assignment: CDR1 SGHTA and CDR2 FQGNSA. In nucleotides, the CDR3 is TGTGCCAGCAGCTCGGCACTAGTAAACATTCAGTACTTC. Its protein is CASSSALVNIQYF.

The V gene is TRBV11-3, the J gene TRBJ2-7, with D maybe TRBD2 (6 bases). Germline CDR1 is SGHNT and CDR2 is YENEEA. This CDR3 region has 17 residues. Trimming took off 5 bases at V and 0 bases at J, with 20 bases between the two ends. The DNA for the CDR3 is TGTGCCAGCAGCGCCCGACTGCCTAGCGCCCTCTCCTACGAGCAGTACTTC. Encoded protein: CASSARLPSALSYEQYF.

The chain joins TRBV2 to TRBJ2-5; no firm D call. Germline CDR1 is SNHLY and CDR2 is FYNNEI. V was trimmed by 10 bases and J by 1 base, leaving 10 bases between them. The CDR3 totals 12 residues. The CDR3 protein is CAKSDIQETQYF. CDR3 in DNA: TGTGCCAAGTCGGATATCCAAGAGACCCAGTACTTC. Supplemented by reference TRBV2 and TRBJ2-5, the full variable domain reads EPEVTQTPSHQVTQMGQEVILRCVPISNHLYFYWYRQILGQKVEFLVSFYNNEISEKSEIFDDQFSVERPDGSNFTLKIRSTKLEDSAMYFCAKSDIQETQYFGPGTRLLVL.

This rearrangement joins TRBV14 to TRBJ2-3; 8 nucleotides agree with TRBD1. The trim removed 6 bases at V and 4 bases at J, leaving 9 bases unmatched. The CDR3 is 15 amino acids. CDR1 is SGHDN, CDR2 FVKESK, per germline. CDR3 amino acids: CASRPDRGPADTQYF. The CDR3 region has the DNA TGTGCCAGCAGACCTGACAGGGGACCGGCAGATACGCAGTATTTT.

This clone occurred once. The rearrangement links TRBV28 to TRBJ1-1, with D possibly being TRBD1 (6 bases). Germline-derived CDR1 and CDR2 are MDHEN and SYDVKM. Trimming removed 5 bases from V and 4 bases from J, with 17 bases in between. The CDR3 loop spans 15 amino acids. The CDR3 bases are TGTGCCAGCAGTGATCACGGGGGCGCGGGCACTGAAGCTTTCTTT. Its translation: CASSDHGGAGTEAFF.

V is TRBV10-3 and J is TRBJ1-2, with D perhaps TRBD1 (5 bases). The germline V and J ends were trimmed by 6 bases and 2 bases, with 10 bases remaining between them. Germline lookup yields CDR1 ENHRY and CDR2 SYGVKD. The CDR3 spans 13 residues. In DNA, the CDR3 is TGTGCCATCAGGGGGGATGCCAACTATGGCTACACCTTC. This translates into CAIRGDANYGYTF.

The genes are TRBV10-3 and TRBJ2-2; D gene unclear. The CDR3 is 14 amino acids. The V gene's germline CDR1 is ENHRY and CDR2 SYGVKD. V lost 0 bases and J 1 base, leaving 3 bases between the germline ends. The CDR3: CAISESQNTGELFF. Here the CDR3 DNA reads TGTGCCATCAGTGAGTCCCAGAACACCGGGGAGCTGTTTTTT.

The genes are TRBV10-3 and TRBJ2-1; a possible D gene is TRBD2 (6 bases). Trimming took 6 bases from V and 0 from J, leaving 15 bases between them. The CDR3 extends over 16 amino acids. CDR1 and CDR2 (germline): ENHRY, SYGVKD. Here the CDR3 reads CAIRRAGISSYNEQFF. CDR3 bases: TGTGCCATCAGAAGGGCGGGGATCAGCTCCTACAATGAGCAGTTCTTC.

The chain combines TRBV6-1 with TRBJ1-2; 10 nucleotides line up with TRBD1. The CDR3 covers 14 residues. J lost 8 bases, V lost 4 bases, and 7 bases had no gene match. Germline V gene sequence: CDR1 MNHNS, CDR2 SASEGT. DNA of the CDR3: TGTGCCAGCAGTGGTCCCGGACAGGGGGACGGCTACACCTTC. As protein: CASSGPGQGDGYTF.

The table lists this clone with a count of one. The gene calls are TRBV18 and TRBJ1-2, with 8 bases fitting TRBD1. From germline, CDR1 is KGHSH and CDR2 LQKENI. Trimming at V came to 6 bases and at J to 8 bases, leaving 11 bases not matched to a gene. The CDR3 extends over 14 amino acids. CDR3 region: CASSLLDRGGGYTF. The CDR3 DNA reads as TGTGCCAGCTCGCTCCTTGACAGGGGTGGCGGCTACACCTTC.

The V gene is TRBV5-8, the J gene TRBJ1-2; 10 bases map to TRBD1. CDR3 length equals 15 residues. Looked up from germline, CDR1 is SGHTS and CDR2 is YDEGEE. The junction had 2 bases not matched to a gene; V was cut back by 1 base and J by 2 bases. The CDR3 loop reads CASSLRGQGNYGYTF. In DNA, the CDR3 is TGTGCCAGCAGCTTGAGGGGACAGGGGAACTATGGCTACACCTTC.